Below, 15 T cell receptor beta chains from the same sample are listed, as sequenced in a study of cytotoxic CD8 clonotypes in ibrutinib-treated CLL. Repertoires were generated with immunoSEQ multiplex PCR, while TCRdb's copy carries only in-frame clones and drops some. The data show nearly 300,000 clones, less than 85% seen once. The sequences come from PBMCs, collected at disease progression, from a patient treated with ibrutinib. The receptors come from a human donor with chronic lymphocytic leukemia.

The chain uses TRBV6-4 and TRBJ1-4; D uncertain. V was clipped by 3 bases and J by 2 bases, with 7 bases between them. Germline V lookup: CDR1 MRHNA, CDR2 SNTAGT. This CDR3 is built from 14 residues. This CDR3 reads CASSECRTNEKLFF. The CDR3 region has the DNA TGTGCCAGCAGTGAGTGCCGCACTAATGAAAAACTGTTTTTT.

The CDR3 region is CASSTGATNEKLFF. The CDR3 nucleotides read TGTGCCAGCAGTACAGGGGCGACTAATGAAAAACTGTTTTTT. The chain has TRBV2 and TRBJ1-4, with 7 bases identical to TRBD1. The germline V gene encodes CDR1 SNHLY and CDR2 FYNNEI. The trim removed 5 bases at V and 2 bases at J, leaving 2 bases unmatched. The CDR3 length is 14 residues.

This clone was seen a handful of times. This chain connects TRBV19 to TRBJ2-1; TRBD2 aligns across 12 bases. With 3 bases clipped from V and 8 bases from J, the junction kept 5 bases outside the gene matches. CDR3 size: 15 residues. Per the germline V gene, CDR1 is LNHDA and CDR2 is SQIVND (reference sequence). CDR3 amino acids: CASSIGLAGGDEQFF. The CDR3 bases are TGTGCCAGTAGTATCGGGCTAGCGGGAGGGGATGAGCAGTTCTTC.

This clone came up once. The CDR3 sequence is CASSATDRPTYEQYF. The CDR3 DNA reads TGTGCCAGCAGCGCGACCGACAGGCCTACCTACGAGCAGTACTTC. This chain joins TRBV9 and TRBJ2-7; a possible D gene is TRBD1 (6 bases). V gave up 3 bases and J gave up 2 bases, with 15 bases separating them. The CDR3 sequence is 15 residues long. Germline-derived CDR1 and CDR2 are SGDLS and YYNGEE.

This chain links TRBV5-4 with TRBJ1-3; 8 bases agree with TRBD1. In germline, CDR1 is SGHNT, CDR2 YYREEE (reference sequence). There are 15 residues in the CDR3. V lost 4 bases and J lost 2; bases outside the gene matches: 5. DNA for the CDR3: TGTGCCAGCAGCCTGGACAGGGAGACTGGAAACACCATATATTTT. It is translated as CASSLDRETGNTIYF.

The J gene is TRBJ2-1, the V gene TRBV4-3; 7 bases line up with TRBD2. V shed 1 base, J shed 3 bases, and the junction held 9 bases outside the gene matches. From germline, CDR1 is LGHNA and CDR2 YSLEER. The CDR3 spans 17 residues. CDR3 sequence: CASSQASGGWGYNEQFF. CDR3 DNA sequence: TGCGCCAGCAGCCAAGCGTCGGGAGGATGGGGCTACAATGAGCAGTTCTTC.

V gene TRBV6-5 combines with J gene TRBJ1-2; D is uncertain. The germline CDR1 and CDR2 sequences are MNHEY and SVGAGI. V dropped 7 bases and J dropped 8 bases, with 20 bases sitting between them. The CDR3 runs to 14 residues. The CDR3 bases are TGTGCCAGCACCAGAACCCGACAATCTTTAGGCTACACCTTC. This sequence encodes CASTRTRQSLGYTF.

This chain joins TRBV9 and TRBJ2-5, with D perhaps matching TRBD1 (5 bases). Trimming pared 4 bases from V and 5 bases from J, leaving 9 bases between. CDR3 length equals 12 residues. Germline V gives CDR1 SGDLS, CDR2 YYNGEE. The DNA of the CDR3 is TGTGCCAGCAGCACAGGAGCGGAGACCCAGTACTTC. Translation: CASSTGAETQYF.

This chain uses TRBV18 with TRBJ1-6; TRBD1 agrees at 9 bases. V lost 4 bases, J lost 9 bases, and 4 bases stayed unmatched. The CDR3 is made up of 14 amino acids. The germline V gene encodes CDR1 KGHSH and CDR2 LQKENI. The DNA for the CDR3 is TGTGCCAGCTCACAGGGACAGGGAATTTCACCCCTCCACTTT. This encodes CASSQGQGISPLHF.

The rearrangement uses TRBV2 and TRBJ2-2; D gene unclear. The CDR3 sequence is 15 residues long. Trimming took 7 bases from V and 1 from J, leaving 13 bases between them. CDR1 is SNHLY, CDR2 FYNNEI, per germline. CDR3 amino acids: CASKTSSGNTGELFF. CDR3 nucleotides: TGTGCCAGCAAGACTTCGTCAGGGAACACCGGGGAGCTGTTTTTT.

J is TRBJ1-3 and V is TRBV7-9, with a tentative D call TRBD1 (6 bases). In germline, CDR1 is SEHNR, CDR2 FQNEAQ (reference sequence). CDR3 length equals 18 residues. Trimming took off 5 bases at V and 0 bases at J, with 20 bases between the two ends. The CDR3 coding sequence is TGTGCCAGCAGCCCCCCGGGGGCAGCTAACGTCTCTGGAAACACCATATATTTT. Protein sequence: CASSPPGAANVSGNTIYF.

V and J are TRBV27 and TRBJ2-1; TRBD1 or TRBD2 may be the D gene (6 bases each). This CDR3 comprises 12 residues. Germline loops: CDR1 MNHEY, CDR2 SMNVEV (reference sequence). V lost 2 bases and J 11 bases, leaving 10 bases between the germline ends. The CDR3 loop is CASSLVGGKQFF. The CDR3 DNA follows: TGTGCCAGCAGTTTAGTAGGGGGGAAGCAGTTCTTC.

This chain links TRBV28 with TRBJ1-3; 8 bases are a match to TRBD1. Germline V CDR1 and CDR2: MDHEN, SYDVKM. This CDR3 is 14 amino acids long. J lost 8 bases, V lost 6 bases, and 9 bases had no gene match. CDR3 in DNA: TGTGCCAGCAGACGGACAGGGTTAGTTCACACCATATATTTT. It codes for CASRRTGLVHTIYF.

For the CDR3, the DNA is TGTGCCAGCAGTTTAACTACAGGGGGCCGGAGCACAGATACGCAGTATTTT. Protein sequence: CASSLTTGGRSTDTQYF. V is TRBV27 and J is TRBJ2-3; 9 bases fit TRBD1. Germline CDR1 is MNHEY and CDR2 is SMNVEV (reference sequence). The CDR3 length is 17 residues. Losses at the gene ends were 2 bases for V and 0 bases for J; bases not matched to a gene: 6.

CDR3 region: CSVRAGNQPQHF. The CDR3 DNA reads as TGCAGCGTTCGCGCTGGCAATCAGCCCCAGCATTTT. This chain joins TRBV29-1 and TRBJ1-5; no clear D. CDR1 is SQVTM, CDR2 ANQGSEA, per germline. This CDR3 contains 12 residues. Trimming cost V 5 bases and J 2 bases, with 7 bases left between them.